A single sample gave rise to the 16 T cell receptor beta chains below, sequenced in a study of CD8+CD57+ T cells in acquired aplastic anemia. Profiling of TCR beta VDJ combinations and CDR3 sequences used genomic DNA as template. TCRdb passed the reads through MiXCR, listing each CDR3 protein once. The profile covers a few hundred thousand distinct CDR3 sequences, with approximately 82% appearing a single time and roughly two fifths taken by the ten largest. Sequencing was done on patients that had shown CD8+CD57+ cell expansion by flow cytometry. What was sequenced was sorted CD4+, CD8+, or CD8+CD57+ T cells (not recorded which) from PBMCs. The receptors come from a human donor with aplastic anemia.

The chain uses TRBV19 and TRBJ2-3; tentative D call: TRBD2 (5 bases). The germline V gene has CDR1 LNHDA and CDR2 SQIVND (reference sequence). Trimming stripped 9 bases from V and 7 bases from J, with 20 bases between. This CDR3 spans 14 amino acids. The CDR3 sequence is CASSLASGPYTQYF. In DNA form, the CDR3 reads TGTGCCAGCAGCTTAGCGAGCGGTCCCTATACGCAGTATTTT.

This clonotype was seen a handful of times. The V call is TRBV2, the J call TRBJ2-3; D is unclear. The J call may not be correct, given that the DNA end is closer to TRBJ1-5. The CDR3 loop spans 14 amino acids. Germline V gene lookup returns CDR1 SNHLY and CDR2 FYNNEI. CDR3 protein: CASSEAGSHQPQHF. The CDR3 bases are TGTGCCAGCAGTGAAGCGGGAAGTCACCAGCCCCAGCATTTT.

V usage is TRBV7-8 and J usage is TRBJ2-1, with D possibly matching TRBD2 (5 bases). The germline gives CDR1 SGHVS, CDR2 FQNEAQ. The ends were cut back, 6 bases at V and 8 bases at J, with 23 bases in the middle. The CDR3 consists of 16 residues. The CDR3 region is CASSSPGGPDSHEQFF. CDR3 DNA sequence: TGTGCCAGCAGTTCACCGGGCGGGCCTGACTCGCATGAGCAGTTCTTC.

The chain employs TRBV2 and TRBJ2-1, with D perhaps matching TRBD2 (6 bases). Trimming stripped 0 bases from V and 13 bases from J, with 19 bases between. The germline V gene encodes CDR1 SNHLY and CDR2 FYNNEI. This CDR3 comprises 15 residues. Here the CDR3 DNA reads TGTGCCAGCAGTGAAGCACGGAGGGGCGAAGAGGCCCAGTTCTTC. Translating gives CASSEARRGEEAQFF.

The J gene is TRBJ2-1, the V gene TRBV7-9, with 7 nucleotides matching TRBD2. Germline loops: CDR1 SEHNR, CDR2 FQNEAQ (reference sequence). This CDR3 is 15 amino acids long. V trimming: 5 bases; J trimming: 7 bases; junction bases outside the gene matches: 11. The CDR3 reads CASSLRTSVGNEQFF. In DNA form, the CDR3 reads TGTGCCAGCAGCCTTCGAACTAGCGTAGGAAATGAGCAGTTCTTC.

The CDR3 protein is CSAPLMAGGTSYEQYF. CDR3 DNA: TGCAGTGCCCCTCTGATGGCGGGAGGCACGTCCTACGAGCAGTACTTC. The chain uses TRBV20-1 and TRBJ2-7; 8 bases map to TRBD2. CDR1 is DFQATT and CDR2 is SNEGSKA in the germline V gene (reference sequence). V shed 6 bases and J 1 base; nucleotides not matched to a gene: 14. This CDR3 is built from 16 residues.

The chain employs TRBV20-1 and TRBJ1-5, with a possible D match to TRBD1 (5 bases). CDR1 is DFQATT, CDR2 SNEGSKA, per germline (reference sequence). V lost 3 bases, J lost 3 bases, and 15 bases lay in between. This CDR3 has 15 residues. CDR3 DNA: TGCAGTGCTAGGCAGGGAGGACTTTCCAATCAGCCCCAGCATTTT. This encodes CSARQGGLSNQPQHF.

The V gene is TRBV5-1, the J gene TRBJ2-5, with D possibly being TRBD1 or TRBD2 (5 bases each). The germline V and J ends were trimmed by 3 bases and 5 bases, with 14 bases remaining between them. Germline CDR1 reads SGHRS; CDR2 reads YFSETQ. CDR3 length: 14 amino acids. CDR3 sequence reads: CASSSGQLGETQYF. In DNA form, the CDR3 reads TGCGCCAGCAGCTCGGGGCAGTTGGGGGAGACCCAGTACTTC.

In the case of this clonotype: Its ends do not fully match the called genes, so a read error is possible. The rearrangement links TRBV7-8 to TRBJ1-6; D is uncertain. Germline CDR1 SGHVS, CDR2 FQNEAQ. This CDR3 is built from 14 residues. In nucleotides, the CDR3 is TGTGCCAGCAGCTTGGCTTGCTATAACGCACCCCTCTACTTT. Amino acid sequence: CASSLACYNAPLYF.

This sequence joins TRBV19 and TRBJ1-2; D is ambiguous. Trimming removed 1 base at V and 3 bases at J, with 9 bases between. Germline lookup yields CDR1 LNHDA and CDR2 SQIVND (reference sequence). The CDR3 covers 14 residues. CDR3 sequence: CASSIVHTHYGYTF. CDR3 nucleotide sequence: TGTGCCAGTAGTATAGTTCACACTCACTATGGCTACACCTTC.

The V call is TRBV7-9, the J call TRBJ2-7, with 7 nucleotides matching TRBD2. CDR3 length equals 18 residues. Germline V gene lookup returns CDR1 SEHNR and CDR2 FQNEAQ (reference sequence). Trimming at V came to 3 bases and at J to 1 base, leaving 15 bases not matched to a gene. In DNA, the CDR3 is TGTGCCAGCAGCTTTCATGTGGGGGGGACGGCCCTTTCCTACGAGCAGTACGTC. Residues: CASSFHVGGTALSYEQYV.

In DNA form, the CDR3 reads TGTGCCAGCACTGATGGGGCGAACAATGAGCAGTTCTTC. Its protein is CASTDGANNEQFF. This rearrangement joins TRBV2 to TRBJ2-1; TRBD1 might be the D (5 bases). The germline V gene has CDR1 SNHLY and CDR2 FYNNEI. The ends were cut back, 7 bases at V and 5 bases at J, with 12 bases in the middle. The CDR3 extends over 13 amino acids.

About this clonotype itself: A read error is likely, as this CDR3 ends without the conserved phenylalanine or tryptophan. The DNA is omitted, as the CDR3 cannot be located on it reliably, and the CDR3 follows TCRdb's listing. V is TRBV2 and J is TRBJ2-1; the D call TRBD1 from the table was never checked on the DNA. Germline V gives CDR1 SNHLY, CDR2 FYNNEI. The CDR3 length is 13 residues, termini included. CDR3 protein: CASSEGGLHVQVL.

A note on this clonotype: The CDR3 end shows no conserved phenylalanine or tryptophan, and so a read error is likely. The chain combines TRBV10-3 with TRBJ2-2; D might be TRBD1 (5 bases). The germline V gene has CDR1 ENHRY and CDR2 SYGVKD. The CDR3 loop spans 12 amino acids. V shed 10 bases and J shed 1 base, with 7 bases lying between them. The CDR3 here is CATTGNTGELFS. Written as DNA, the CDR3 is TGTGCCACCACAGGGAACACCGGGGAGCTGTTTTCT.

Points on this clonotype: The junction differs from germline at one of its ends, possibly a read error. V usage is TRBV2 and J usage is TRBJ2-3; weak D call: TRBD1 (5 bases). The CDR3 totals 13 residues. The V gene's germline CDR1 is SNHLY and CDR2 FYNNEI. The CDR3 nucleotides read TGTGCCAGCAGCTGGGGCGTGGTCGATACGCAGTACTTT. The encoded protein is CASSWGVVDTQYF.

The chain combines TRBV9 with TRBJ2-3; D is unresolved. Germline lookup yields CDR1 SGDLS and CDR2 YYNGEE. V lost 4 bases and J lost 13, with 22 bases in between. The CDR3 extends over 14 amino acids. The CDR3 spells CASSLAGTPYTEYF. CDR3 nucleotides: TGTGCCAGCAGCCTTGCAGGTACTCCCTATACTGAGTATTTT. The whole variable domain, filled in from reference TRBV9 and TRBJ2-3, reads DSGVTQTPKHLITATGQRVTLRCSPRSGDLSVYWYQQSLDQGLQFLIQYYNGEERAKGNILERFSAQQFPDLHSELNLSSLELGDSALYFCASSLAGTPYTEYFGPGTRLTVL.